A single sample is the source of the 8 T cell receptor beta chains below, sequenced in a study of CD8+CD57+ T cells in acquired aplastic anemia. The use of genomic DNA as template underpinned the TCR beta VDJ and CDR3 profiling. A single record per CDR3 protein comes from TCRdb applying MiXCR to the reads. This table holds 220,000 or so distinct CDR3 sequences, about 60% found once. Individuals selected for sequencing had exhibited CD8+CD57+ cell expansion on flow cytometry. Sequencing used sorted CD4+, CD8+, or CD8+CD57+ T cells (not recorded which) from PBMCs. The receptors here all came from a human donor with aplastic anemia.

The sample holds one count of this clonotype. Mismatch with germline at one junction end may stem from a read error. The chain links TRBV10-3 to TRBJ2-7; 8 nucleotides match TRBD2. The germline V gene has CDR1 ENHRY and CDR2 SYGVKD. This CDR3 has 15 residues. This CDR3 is CASSYSGGATYEQYF. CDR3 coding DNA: TGTGCCAGCAGTTACTCCGGGGGGGCAACCTACGAGCAGTACTTC.

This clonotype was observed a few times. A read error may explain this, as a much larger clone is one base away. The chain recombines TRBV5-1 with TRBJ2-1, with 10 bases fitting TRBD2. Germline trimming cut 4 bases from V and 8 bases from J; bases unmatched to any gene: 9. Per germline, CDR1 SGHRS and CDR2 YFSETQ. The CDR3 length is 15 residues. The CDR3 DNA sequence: TGCGCCAGCAGCCTTACTAGCGGGGTGTGGTATGAGCAGTTCTTC. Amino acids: CASSLTSGVWYEQFF.

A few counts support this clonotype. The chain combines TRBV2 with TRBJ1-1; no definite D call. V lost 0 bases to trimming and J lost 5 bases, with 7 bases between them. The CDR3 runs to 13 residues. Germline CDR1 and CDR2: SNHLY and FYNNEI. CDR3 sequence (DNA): TGTGCCAGCAGTGAAGCGCTTCCTACTGAAGCTTTCTTT. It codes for CASSEALPTEAFF.

The CDR3 DNA sequence: TGTGCCACCAGCAGAGTTCGGATGAATAACTACGAGCAGTACTTC. Encoded protein: CATSRVRMNNYEQYF. The chain links TRBV15 to TRBJ2-7, with D hard to call. The CDR3 has 15 amino acids. V shed 1 base and J shed 3 bases, with 13 bases lying between them. Germline CDR1 LNHNV, CDR2 YYDKDF (reference sequence).

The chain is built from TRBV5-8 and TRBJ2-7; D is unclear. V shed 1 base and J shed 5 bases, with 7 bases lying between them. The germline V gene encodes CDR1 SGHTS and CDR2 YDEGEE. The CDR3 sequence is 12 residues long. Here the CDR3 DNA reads TGTGCCAGCAGCTTGATCCGGGACGAGCAGTACTTC. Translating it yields CASSLIRDEQYF. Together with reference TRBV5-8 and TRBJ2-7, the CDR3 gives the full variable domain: EAGVTQSPTHLIKTRGQQATLRCSPISGHTSVYWYQQALGLGLQFLLWYDEGEERNRGNFPPRFSGRQFPNYSSELNVNALELEDSALYLCASSLIRDEQYFGPGTRLTVT.

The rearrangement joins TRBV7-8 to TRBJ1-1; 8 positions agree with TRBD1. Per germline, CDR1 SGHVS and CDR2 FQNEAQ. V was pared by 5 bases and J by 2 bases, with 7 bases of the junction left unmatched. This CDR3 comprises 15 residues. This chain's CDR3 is CASSPTGGANTEAFF. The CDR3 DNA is TGTGCCAGCAGCCCCACAGGGGGAGCTAACACTGAAGCTTTCTTT.

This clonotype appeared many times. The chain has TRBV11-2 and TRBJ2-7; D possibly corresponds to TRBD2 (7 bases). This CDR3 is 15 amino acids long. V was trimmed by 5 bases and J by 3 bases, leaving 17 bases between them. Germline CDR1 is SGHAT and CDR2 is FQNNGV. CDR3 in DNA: TGTGCCAGCAGCCCGGGGGGCGGGGTTAGCTACGAGCAGTACTTC. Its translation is CASSPGGGVSYEQYF.

The CDR3 DNA is TGTGCCAGCAGCCGAGACGGAGGGAATGAAAAACTGTTTTTT. Translating it yields CASSRDGGNEKLFF. The gene calls are TRBV7-2 and TRBJ1-4; no clear D gene. V was shortened by 5 bases and J by 5 bases, with 12 bases between the two germline ends. Germline V gene data show CDR1 as SGHTA and CDR2 as FQGNSA. This CDR3 comprises 14 residues.